This T cell receptor (beta chain) was identified during a study of T cell changes during pregnancy in multiple sclerosis. Assay: immunoSEQ multiplex PCR; the TCRdb copy retains only in-frame clones and omits some. The repertoire holds tens of thousands of clones, with almost 95% as singletons. The CDR3 sequence is 15 residues long. V was clipped by 4 bases and J by 5 bases, with 18 bases between them. The V gene's germline CDR1 is SGHRS and CDR2 YFSETQ. The receptor comes from a female donor with multiple sclerosis, enrolled in a pregnancy study. The specimen was peripheral blood, collected before pregnancy. This chain links TRBV5-1 with TRBJ2-5; D perhaps matches TRBD1 (5 bases). The CDR3 bases are TGCGCCAGCAGCCAAGGGGCAGCTGGTCGGGAGACCCAGTACTTC. Protein: CASSQGAAGRETQYF.